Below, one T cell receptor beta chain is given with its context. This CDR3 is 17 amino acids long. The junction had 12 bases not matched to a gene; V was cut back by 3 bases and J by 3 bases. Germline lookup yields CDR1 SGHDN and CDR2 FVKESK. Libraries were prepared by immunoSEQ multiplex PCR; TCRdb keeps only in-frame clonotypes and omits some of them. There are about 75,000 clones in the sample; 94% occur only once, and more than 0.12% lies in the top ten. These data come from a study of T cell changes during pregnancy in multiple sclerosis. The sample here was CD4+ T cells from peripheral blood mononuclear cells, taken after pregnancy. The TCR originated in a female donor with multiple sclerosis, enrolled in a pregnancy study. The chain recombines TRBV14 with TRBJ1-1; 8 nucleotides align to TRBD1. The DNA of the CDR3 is TGTGCCAGCAGCCAGCCAGGGGGCCCCATAACCGACACTGAAGCTTTCTTT. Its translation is CASSQPGGPITDTEAFF.